Listed here are 15 T cell receptor beta chains from one sample, sequenced in a study of T cells expressing NK-cell markers. TCRdb re-analyzed the 5' RACE reads; it lists each CDR3 protein once, without DNA. The sample has 500,000 to 700,000 distinct CDR3 sequences, and its top ten clones hold 3% to 4.5%. Source material: blood T cells: a sorted CD56 or NKG2C T cell subset, CD4+ or CD8+ T cells, or bulk PBMC T cells (not recorded which). Receptors originate from a man between 18 and 29 years old in good health.

This chain joins TRBV7-6 and TRBJ2-1; the TRBD2 assignment by TCRdb is unverifiable without DNA. Germline V gives CDR1 SGHVS, CDR2 FNYEAQ. The CDR3 is made up of 14 amino acids. The CDR3 region is CASSPLGLNNEQFF. The full variable domain, rest sourced from reference TRBV7-6 and TRBJ2-1, is GAGVSQSPRYKVTKRGQDVALRCDPISGHVSLYWYRQALGQGPEFLTYFNYEAQQDKSGLPNDRFSAERPEGSISTLTIQRTEQRDSAMYRCASSPLGLNNEQFFGPGTRLTVL.

The rearrangement joins TRBV4-1 to TRBJ1-6. Germline CDR1 is MGHRA and CDR2 is YSYEKL. CDR3 length equals 17 residues. CDR3 in amino acids: CASSQGMVRFRFSPLHF.

J is TRBJ2-3 and V is TRBV24-1; no DNA is available, so the TRBD2 call from TCRdb remains unchecked. There are 16 residues in the CDR3. Germline CDR1 and CDR2: KGHDR and SFDVKD. The CDR3 is CATSDRLAGYTDTQYF.

The V and J genes are TRBV5-1 and TRBJ2-3; TCRdb proposes TRBD2, but this gene call is untestable without DNA. The CDR3 length is 19 residues. CDR1 is SGHRS and CDR2 is YFSETQ in the germline V gene. CDR3 amino acids: CASSEGLAGGTARTDTQYF.

The chain combines TRBV18 with TRBJ2-7; TCRdb selects TRBD1, and the lack of DNA leaves this call unchecked. Germline V CDR1 and CDR2: KGHSH, LQKENI. The CDR3 spans 12 residues. The CDR3 protein is CASWGHSYEQYF.

V and J are TRBV7-9 and TRBJ1-2. This CDR3 has 13 amino acids. Germline V gene sequence: CDR1 SEHNR, CDR2 FQNEAQ (reference sequence). The CDR3 here is CASSFGDLHGYTF.

The rearrangement joins TRBV27 to TRBJ2-5; TCRdb outputs TRBD1, but without DNA this stays unchecked. This CDR3 is built from 15 residues. Germline V lookup: CDR1 MNHEY, CDR2 SMNVEV (reference sequence). The CDR3 loop reads CASRSHRGGQETQYF.

This chain uses TRBV25-1 with TRBJ1-6. CDR3 length: 13 amino acids. In germline, CDR1 is MGHDK, CDR2 SYGVNS. CDR3 sequence: CASRGNYNSPLHF.

The chain combines TRBV4-1 with TRBJ2-5; no DNA is available, so the TRBD1 call from TCRdb remains unchecked. The CDR3 is 15 residues long. Germline V gene data show CDR1 as MGHRA and CDR2 as YSYEKL. The CDR3 region is CASSQNRDTQETQYF.

This chain joins TRBV20-1 and TRBJ2-3; TCRdb outputs TRBD2, but without DNA this stays unchecked. Germline V gives CDR1 DFQATT, CDR2 SNEGSKA (reference sequence). The CDR3 covers 16 residues. CDR3 protein: CSARSGRDVLADTQYF.

The chain links TRBV5-1 to TRBJ1-4; the D call of TRBD1 rests on TCRdb alone, since no DNA is present to check it. Germline V gene data show CDR1 as SGHRS and CDR2 as YFSETQ. CDR3 length: 13 amino acids. Here the CDR3 reads CASREQGYEKLFF.

This rearrangement joins TRBV29-1 to TRBJ2-7; the D gene TCRdb calls, TRBD2, cannot be checked with no DNA. The length of the CDR3 is 16 residues. CDR1 is SQVTM, CDR2 ANQGSEA, per germline. The CDR3 spells CSVDDGTSGRRNEQYF.

The chain is built from TRBV4-1 and TRBJ2-1; TCRdb's D call of TRBD2 is untestable without DNA. The CDR3 consists of 14 residues. Per germline, CDR1 MGHRA and CDR2 YSYEKL. The CDR3 protein is CASSQGGGYNEQFF.

The V and J genes are TRBV20-1 and TRBJ2-7; TCRdb selects TRBD2, and the lack of DNA leaves this call unchecked. The CDR3 has 15 amino acids. Germline-derived CDR1 and CDR2 are DFQATT and SNEGSKA (reference sequence). CDR3 in amino acids: CSASYNPSGGYEQYF.

V and J are TRBV12-3 or TRBV12-4 and TRBJ2-5. There are 13 residues in the CDR3. CDR3 protein: CASSFFDAETQYF.